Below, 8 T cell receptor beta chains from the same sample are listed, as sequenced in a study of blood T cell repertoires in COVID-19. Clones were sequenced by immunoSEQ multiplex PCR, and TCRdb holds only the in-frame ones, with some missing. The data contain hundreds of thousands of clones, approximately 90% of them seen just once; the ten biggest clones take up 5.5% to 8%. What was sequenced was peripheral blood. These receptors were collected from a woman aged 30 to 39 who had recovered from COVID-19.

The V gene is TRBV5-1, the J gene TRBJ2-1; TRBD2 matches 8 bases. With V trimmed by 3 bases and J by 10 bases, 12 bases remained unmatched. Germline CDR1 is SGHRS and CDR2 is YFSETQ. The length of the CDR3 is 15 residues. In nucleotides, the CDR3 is TGCGCCAGCAGCTGGGGGACTAGTATAATCGGGGAGCAGTTCTTC. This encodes CASSWGTSIIGEQFF.

CDR3 bases: TGTGCCAGCAGCCAAGGTCTACTCATCGGTGATCGCAATGAGCAGTTCTTC. It specifies CASSQGLLIGDRNEQFF. V is TRBV3-1 (or the pseudogene TRBV3-2) and J is TRBJ2-1; D is unclear. Germline CDR1 and CDR2: LGHDT and YNNKEL (reference sequence). V was shortened by 1 base and J by 6 bases, with 19 bases between the two germline ends. The CDR3 sequence is 17 residues long.

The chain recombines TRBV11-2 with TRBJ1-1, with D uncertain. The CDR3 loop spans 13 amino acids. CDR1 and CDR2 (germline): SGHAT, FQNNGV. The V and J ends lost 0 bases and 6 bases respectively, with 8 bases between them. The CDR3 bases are TGTGCCAGCAGCTTAGAGTATGTAGCTGAAGCTTTCTTT. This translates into CASSLEYVAEAFF.

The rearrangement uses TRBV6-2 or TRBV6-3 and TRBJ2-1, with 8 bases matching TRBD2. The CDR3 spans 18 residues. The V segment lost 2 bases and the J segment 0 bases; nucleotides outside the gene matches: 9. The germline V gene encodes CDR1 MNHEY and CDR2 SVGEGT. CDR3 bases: TGTGCCAGCAGTTACCCTTCGGGGGGGGCGTTCTCCTACAATGAGCAGTTCTTC. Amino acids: CASSYPSGGAFSYNEQFF.

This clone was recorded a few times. CDR3 amino acids: CAAGGGWGSTEAFF. The CDR3, as DNA: TGTGCCGCTGGGGGAGGGTGGGGCAGCACTGAAGCTTTCTTT. The chain is built from TRBV19 and TRBJ1-1; possible D gene TRBD1, 5 bases. V shed 11 bases and J shed 4 bases, with 20 bases lying between them. The CDR3 spans 14 residues. Germline CDR1 LNHDA, CDR2 SQIVND (reference sequence).

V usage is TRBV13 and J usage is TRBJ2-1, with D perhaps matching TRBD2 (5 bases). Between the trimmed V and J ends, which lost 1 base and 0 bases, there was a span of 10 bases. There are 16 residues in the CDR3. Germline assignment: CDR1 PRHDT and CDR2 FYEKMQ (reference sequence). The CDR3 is CASSLDGGLSYNEQFF. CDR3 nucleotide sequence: TGTGCCAGCAGCTTAGATGGCGGGCTCTCCTACAATGAGCAGTTCTTC.

CDR3 residues: CASSLGTGTYGYTF. The CDR3, as DNA: TGCGCCAGCAGCTTGGGGACAGGGACCTATGGCTACACCTTC. The chain uses TRBV5-1 and TRBJ1-2; 8 bases fit TRBD1. The CDR3 consists of 14 residues. Trimming at V came to 0 bases and at J to 4 bases, leaving 2 bases not matched to a gene. Per germline, CDR1 SGHRS and CDR2 YFSETQ. Variable domain in full (rest from reference TRBV5-1 and TRBJ1-2): KAGVTQTPRYLIKTRGQQVTLSCSPISGHRSVSWYQQTPGQGLQFLFEYFSETQRNKGNFPGRFSGRQFSNSRSEMNVSTLELGDSALYLCASSLGTGTYGYTFGSGTRLTVV.

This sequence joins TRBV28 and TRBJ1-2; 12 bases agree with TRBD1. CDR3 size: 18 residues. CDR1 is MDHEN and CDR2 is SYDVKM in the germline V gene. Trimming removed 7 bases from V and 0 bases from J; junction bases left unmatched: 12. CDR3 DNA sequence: TGTGCCAGCAAGTCCTTCGGGGACAGGGGGCCGACTAACTATGGCTACACCTTC. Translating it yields CASKSFGDRGPTNYGYTF.